The subject of this entry is one T cell receptor (beta chain). Its cognate antigen is unknown. This CDR3 region has 18 residues. V gave up 0 bases and J gave up 2 bases, with 14 bases separating them. The germline gives CDR1 WSHSY, CDR2 SAAADI. It was with 60 Vbeta and 13 Jbeta primers that the PCR ran. Measured with immunoSEQ multiplex PCR; TCRdb has only the in-frame clones, and not every one. The sample holds roughly 180,000 clones, 78% seen once. This sample is drawn from a study of cytomegalovirus exposure and HLA in healthy donors. Study-level findings and limits: Most TCR sequences were rare, but some public TCRs occurred in many donors. Donors were assumed by presence/absence analyses to have roughly uniform sequencing depth.

The gene calls are TRBV10-2 and TRBJ2-6; D uncertain. The sequence was collected from a young woman in good health and CMV-seropositive. The source material was PBMCs. The CDR3: CASSESFSGFPGANVLTF. The DNA of the CDR3 is TGCGCCAGCAGTGAGTCGTTTTCCGGGTTTCCTGGGGCCAACGTCCTGACTTTC.